The T cell receptor (beta chain) described here comes from a study of T cell repertoires and HLA-DP antigens. In the study overall: CD4+ T cells were cocultured with HeLa cells expressing HLA-DP. One stimulator alloantigen differed from self by one groove amino acid; the other by ten.

Looked up from germline, CDR1 is MGHRA and CDR2 is YSYEKL. The CDR3 extends over 15 amino acids. V lost 0 bases to trimming and J lost 2 bases, with 10 bases between them. A note on this clone: The antigen is not known.

Profiled with immunoSEQ multiplex PCR; TCRdb holds only in-frame clones, not every one. The sample lists about 73,000 clones, around three quarters occurring once. The sequence was obtained from a man aged 60 to 69 in good health and CMV-seronegative. Input material: CD4+ T cells from PBMCs. The chain joins TRBV4-1 to TRBJ2-5; the D gene is possibly TRBD1 (6 bases). CDR3 nucleotides: TGCGCCAGCAGCCAAGAGGGGGCGAGGCAAGAGACCCAGTACTTC. The encoded protein is CASSQEGARQETQYF.